The next 23 T cell receptor beta chains were all read from a single sample in a study of neurological immune-mediated disorders (dated 2019 in TCRdb). Receptor libraries were prepared by 5' RACE. TCRdb records Illumina HiSeq 2500 as the sequencer. In TCRdb, the public reads were trimmed at Q25 with fastp and aligned with MiXCR, with productive beta chains retained. Merged by CDR3 protein, the rows form single entries marked with the most common genes and DNA. This sample gives about 66,000 distinct CDR3 sequences in total; roughly 4.8% of them show up just once. Of the sample, 2.2% falls within the top ten clones. The specimen sequenced was PBMCs. All receptors come from a woman aged 70-85 years with multiple sclerosis.

The table lists this clonotype with many counts. CDR3 region: CASSPGGPGTEAFF. CDR3 nucleotide sequence: TGTGCCAGCAGCCCCGGGGGGCCGGGCACTGAAGCTTTCTTT. This chain connects TRBV14 to TRBJ1-1, with D possibly being TRBD1 (6 bases). This CDR3 has 14 residues. The germline V gene encodes CDR1 SGHDN and CDR2 FVKESK. V lost 4 bases and J 4 bases, leaving 13 bases between the germline ends.

This clonotype has a count of ten or more. The chain uses TRBV20-1 and TRBJ2-3; TRBD2 matches 7 bases. The CDR3 sequence is 15 residues long. Germline CDR1 DFQATT, CDR2 SNEGSKA (reference sequence). V lost 6 bases to trimming and J lost 0 bases; unmatched junction nucleotides: 9. CDR3 DNA sequence: TGCAGTGCGCCTTTAAGGCGGGGGAGCACAGATACGCAGTATTTT. It translates to CSAPLRRGSTDTQYF.

This clonotype was observed a handful of times. The chain has TRBV6-6 and TRBJ2-7; no clear D gene. The CDR3 is 14 amino acids. Germline CDR1 reads MNHNY; CDR2 reads SVGAGI (reference sequence). The germline V and J ends were trimmed by 7 bases and 0 bases, with 13 bases remaining between them. As DNA, the CDR3 is TGTGCCAGCATCCCTAAGTTAAGCTCCTACGAGCAGTACTTC. It specifies CASIPKLSSYEQYF.

This clonotype showed up many times. The chain is built from TRBV5-6 and TRBJ1-1, with D perhaps matching TRBD1 (6 bases). Per the germline V gene, CDR1 is SGHDT and CDR2 is YYEEEE. Trimming took 5 bases from V and 4 from J, leaving 18 bases between them. The CDR3 runs to 15 residues. The CDR3 is CASRWSGTPITEAFF. CDR3 DNA sequence: TGTGCCAGCAGGTGGTCCGGGACACCCATCACTGAAGCTTTCTTT. The entire variable domain, with the rest obtained from reference TRBV5-6 and TRBJ1-1, is as follows: DAGVTQSPTHLIKTRGQQVTLRCSPKSGHDTVSWYQQALGQGPQFIFQYYEEEERQRGNFPDRFSGHQFPNYSSELNVNALLLGDSALYLCASRWSGTPITEAFFGQGTRLTVV.

This clonotype was counted ten times or more. V and J are TRBV27 and TRBJ2-3; a weak D match, TRBD2 (5 bases). With 7 bases removed from V and 3 bases from J, the gap between germline ends came to 20 bases. Germline CDR1 MNHEY, CDR2 SMNVEV (reference sequence). The CDR3 extends over 16 amino acids. Here the CDR3 DNA reads TGTGCCAGCACCCCCTTACCGGCGGGTGTAACAGATACGCAGTATTTT. Translation: CASTPLPAGVTDTQYF.

In this sample, this clonotype turned up many times. The DNA for the CDR3 is TGCGCCAGCAGCCAACTCAGTAGCTCCTACAATGAGCAGTTCTTC. This translates into CASSQLSSSYNEQFF. The chain recombines TRBV4-1 with TRBJ2-1; no definite D call. The CDR3 runs 15 residues. V lost 2 bases and J lost 0, with 8 bases in between. Germline V gives CDR1 MGHRA, CDR2 YSYEKL.

This clonotype has only one observation. Given a much more abundant clone one base away, this may be a read error. The chain carries TRBV27 and TRBJ1-2; no reliable D call. The CDR3 has 14 amino acids. Germline values: CDR1 MNHEY, CDR2 SMNVEV (reference sequence). The CDR3: CDSSLSPGAYGYTF. In nucleotides, the CDR3 is TGTGACAGCAGTTTATCTCCTGGTGCTTATGGCTACACCTTC.

This clonotype was seen many times. This CDR3 is CSVSLAGGGQEQYF. CDR3 DNA sequence: TGCAGCGTTTCTTTAGCGGGAGGAGGTCAAGAGCAGTACTTC. The rearrangement joins TRBV29-1 to TRBJ2-7; TRBD2 aligns across 10 bases. Germline loops: CDR1 SQVTM, CDR2 ANQGSEA. V shed 5 bases and J 7 bases; nucleotides not matched to a gene: 11. CDR3 length: 14 residues.

The chain employs TRBV2 and TRBJ2-1; 7 positions match TRBD2. Per germline, CDR1 SNHLY and CDR2 FYNNEI. V gave up 2 bases and J gave up 9 bases; unmatched junction bases: 4. This CDR3 has 13 residues. CDR3 loop: CASSETGGSEQFF. In DNA, the CDR3 is TGTGCCAGCAGTGAAACGGGGGGTAGTGAGCAGTTCTTC.

This clonotype was seen repeatedly, ten times or more. This chain joins TRBV20-1 and TRBJ1-5; D not certain. The germline V and J ends were trimmed by 5 bases and 4 bases, with 18 bases remaining between them. Per germline, CDR1 DFQATT and CDR2 SNEGSKA (reference sequence). CDR3 length: 15 residues. The CDR3 region has the DNA TGCAGTGCTCATCGGGGAACAGCTTTTAATCAGCCCCAGCATTTT. Translating it yields CSAHRGTAFNQPQHF.

This clonotype has a count of ten or more. The CDR3 spells CASSTGLAGVSEQFF. The CDR3 DNA sequence: TGTGCCAGCAGCACGGGACTAGCGGGAGTCAGTGAGCAGTTCTTC. This chain joins TRBV7-9 and TRBJ2-1, with TRBD2 identical over 14 bases. The germline gives CDR1 SEHNR, CDR2 FQNEAQ (reference sequence). The CDR3 consists of 15 residues. V was pared by 5 bases and J by 9 bases, with 6 bases of the junction left unmatched.

The genes are TRBV12-3 or TRBV12-4 and TRBJ2-5; the D gene is possibly TRBD2 (5 bases). Trimming shortened V by 6 bases and J by 0 bases, and 17 bases separated the two germline ends. The CDR3 spans 16 residues. CDR3 loop: CASSAGGSGYQETQYF. DNA for the CDR3: TGTGCCAGCAGCGCCGGAGGTTCGGGGTACCAAGAGACCCAGTACTTC.

This clonotype was counted between two and nine times. The rearrangement links TRBV11-2 to TRBJ2-1; 9 bases map to TRBD2. The germline gives CDR1 SGHAT, CDR2 FQNNGV. This CDR3 has 15 amino acids. Germline trimming cut 4 bases from V and 4 bases from J; bases unmatched to any gene: 5. CDR3 protein: CASSSTSGDYNEQFF. DNA of the CDR3: TGTGCCAGCAGCTCGACTAGCGGAGATTACAATGAGCAGTTCTTC.

This clonotype was picked up a small number of times. V is TRBV5-1 and J is TRBJ2-7; D possibly corresponds to TRBD2 (6 bases). Germline V lookup: CDR1 SGHRS, CDR2 YFSETQ. V was trimmed by 4 bases and J by 13 bases, leaving 21 bases between them. The CDR3 runs to 13 residues. CDR3 DNA: TGCGCCAGCAGCGACTACGGAACTAGCCCGCCTTACTTC. This encodes CASSDYGTSPPYF.

This clonotype has a count of ten or more. The chain is built from TRBV12-3 or TRBV12-4 and TRBJ1-1; 9 bases agree with TRBD1. With V trimmed by 5 bases and J by 1 base, 2 bases remained unmatched. This CDR3 is built from 14 residues. In nucleotides, the CDR3 is TGTGCCAGCAGTAGACAGGGGGGGAACACTGAAGCTTTCTTT. It translates to CASSRQGGNTEAFF.

This clonotype was recorded many times. The chain combines TRBV12-3 or TRBV12-4 with TRBJ2-1, with 16 bases identical to TRBD2. This CDR3 contains 20 residues. The J segment lost 1 base and the V segment lost 5 bases, leaving 11 bases of the junction unmatched. CDR3 bases: TGTGCCAGCAGTGGATCCGGGACTAGCGGGAGGGCTGAGTCCTACAATGAGCAGTTCTTC. Translating gives CASSGSGTSGRAESYNEQFF.

This clonotype has a count of ten or more. The genes are TRBV12-3 or TRBV12-4 and TRBJ2-2; D remains unclear. The V gene lost 3 bases and the J gene lost 0 bases, with 8 bases spanning the gap. The CDR3 runs 15 residues. The DNA of the CDR3 is TGTGCCAGCAGTTTTCGACTTTCGAACACCGGGGAGCTGTTTTTT. It encodes CASSFRLSNTGELFF.

This clonotype was found many times. CDR3 sequence reads: CASGRIALVSGANVLTF. The CDR3 DNA reads TGTGCCTCAGGTCGGATAGCTCTAGTTTCTGGGGCCAACGTCCTGACTTTC. This chain uses TRBV6-5 with TRBJ2-6; D is undetermined. CDR3 length equals 17 residues. Trimming cost V 11 bases and J 1 base, with 21 bases left between them. Germline CDR1 and CDR2: MNHEY and SVGAGI.

This clonotype was detected many times. V is TRBV5-1 and J is TRBJ2-5; D gene unclear. Trimming removed 3 bases at V and 1 base at J, with 13 bases between. This CDR3 contains 15 residues. CDR1 and CDR2 from the germline V gene are SGHRS and YFSETQ. The CDR3 coding sequence is TGCGCCAGCAGCTCACCGACGGATACCCAAGAGACCCAGTACTTC. Its protein is CASSSPTDTQETQYF.

This clonotype was found many times. Here the CDR3 DNA reads TGCGCCAGCAGCGCCGGACAGGGGGTCCCCTACGAGCAGTACTTC. Amino acid sequence: CASSAGQGVPYEQYF. The genes are TRBV5-1 and TRBJ2-7; 10 bases are a match to TRBD1. The CDR3 is 15 residues long. Germline loops: CDR1 SGHRS, CDR2 YFSETQ. V shed 4 bases, J shed 2 bases, and the junction held 6 bases outside the gene matches.

The chain is built from TRBV14 and TRBJ2-5; the match to TRBD2 covers 7 bases. With V trimmed by 0 bases and J by 5 bases, 3 bases remained unmatched. Germline values: CDR1 SGHDN, CDR2 FVKESK. The CDR3 covers 14 residues. CDR3 bases: TGTGCCAGCAGCCAAGACGAGGGAGGGGAGACCCAGTACTTC. Translation gives CASSQDEGGETQYF.

This clonotype was counted only a few times. V is TRBV5-1 and J is TRBJ2-1; TRBD2 matches 7 bases. Trimming cost V 4 bases and J 3 bases; bases outside gene matches: 7. Germline-derived CDR1 and CDR2 are SGHRS and YFSETQ. The CDR3 loop spans 15 amino acids. The CDR3 DNA reads as TGCGCCAGCAGCGCATCTAGCGGAGTCTACAATGAGCAGTTCTTC. This codes for CASSASSGVYNEQFF. The full variable domain, its missing parts supplied by reference TRBV5-1 and TRBJ2-1, is KAGVTQTPRYLIKTRGQQVTLSCSPISGHRSVSWYQQTPGQGLQFLFEYFSETQRNKGNFPGRFSGRQFSNSRSEMNVSTLELGDSALYLCASSASSGVYNEQFFGPGTRLTVL.

The table lists this clonotype with many counts. This chain joins TRBV2 and TRBJ1-1; D gene ambiguous. V lost 0 bases and J 4 bases, leaving 3 bases between the germline ends. Germline lookup yields CDR1 SNHLY and CDR2 FYNNEI. The CDR3 runs 12 residues. The DNA for the CDR3 is TGTGCCAGCAGTGAAGCGGGCACTGAAGCTTTCTTT. This encodes CASSEAGTEAFF.